This TCR beta chain was captured in a study of shared clonotypes between healthy human individuals. General study results and limits: Generation probability values for non-shared clonotypes were lower than those for clonotypes shared by all four donors. Clonotype sharing across donors was expected to vary with sequencing depth. Memory subsets had estimated richness that was generally smaller than that of naive subsets.

Sequenced by immunoSEQ multiplex PCR; TCRdb stores in-frame clones only, minus some. The table lists millions of clones, approximately 94% of them singletons. CDR3 size: 15 residues. Trimming pared 1 base from V and 3 bases from J, leaving 13 bases between. Germline V lookup: CDR1 SGHDN, CDR2 FVKESK. CD45RO-negative cells were positively selected for CCR7, leaving out terminally differentiated effector memory CD45RA+ cells. As concerns this clone: Its antigen remains unknown.

The chain uses TRBV14 and TRBJ2-7; the D gene is possibly TRBD2 (5 bases). Sequenced sample: naive CD8+ T cells from PBMCs. The receptor was isolated from a man younger than 30 in good health. Some clones in this sample may be carry-over from other donors' samples. CDR3: CASSQGLRFLYEQYF. The DNA for the CDR3 is TGTGCCAGCAGCCAAGGACTACGTTTCCTCTACGAGCAGTACTTC. Based on the CDR3 plus reference TRBV14 and TRBJ2-7, the full variable domain is EAGVTQFPSHSVIEKGQTVTLRCDPISGHDNLYWYRRVMGKEIKFLLHFVKESKQDESGMPNNRFLAERTGGTYSTLKVQPAELEDSGVYFCASSQGLRFLYEQYFGPGTRLTVT.